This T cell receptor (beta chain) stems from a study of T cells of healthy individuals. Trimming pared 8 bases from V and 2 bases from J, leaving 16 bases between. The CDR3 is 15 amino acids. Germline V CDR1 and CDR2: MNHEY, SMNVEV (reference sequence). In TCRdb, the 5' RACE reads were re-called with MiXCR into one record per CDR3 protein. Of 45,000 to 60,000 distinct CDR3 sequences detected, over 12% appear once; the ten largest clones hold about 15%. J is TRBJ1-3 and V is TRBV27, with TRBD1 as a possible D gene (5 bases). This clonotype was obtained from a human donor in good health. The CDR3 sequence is CASALNLGPGNTIYF. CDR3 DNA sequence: TGTGCCAGCGCATTGAATTTGGGGCCTGGAAACACCATATATTTT.